This entry lists 21 T cell receptor beta chains sequenced from one sample in a study of response to subunit inactivated influenza vaccine. TCRdb called the RT-PCR reads again in MiXCR, with one record for every CDR3 protein. The repertoire holds roughly 790,000 distinct CDR3 sequences, with around 21% as singletons. The sample here was PBMCs from blood, taken 5 days after vaccination. These receptors all stem from a man aged 50 or older who received an inactivated influenza vaccine.

This clonotype has just a few counts. The rearrangement uses TRBV18 and TRBJ2-7; no clear D gene. From germline, CDR1 is KGHSH and CDR2 LQKENI. With 3 bases removed from V and 2 bases from J, the gap between germline ends came to 11 bases. The CDR3 has 14 amino acids. In DNA form, the CDR3 reads TGTGCCAGCTCACCTTCGGACGGCCCCTACGAGCAGTACTTC. Translated: CASSPSDGPYEQYF.

The CDR3 loop is CASSGRDRGDYGYTF. CDR3 nucleotides: TGCGCCAGCAGCGGCCGGGACAGGGGGGACTATGGCTACACCTTC. The rearrangement joins TRBV4-1 to TRBJ1-2; 11 nucleotides align to TRBD1. The CDR3 spans 15 residues. With V trimmed by 5 bases and J by 3 bases, 5 bases remained unmatched. Germline V lookup: CDR1 MGHRA, CDR2 YSYEKL.

The V gene is TRBV5-6, the J gene TRBJ2-3; TRBD2 is a possible D gene (5 bases). Germline V lookup: CDR1 SGHDT, CDR2 YYEEEE. Trimming cost V 2 bases and J 0 bases, with 13 bases left between them. The CDR3 runs 16 residues. In nucleotides, the CDR3 is TGTGCCAGCAGCTTAGGACTCCCTGGGAGCACAGATACGCAGTATTTT. This gives the protein CASSLGLPGSTDTQYF.

The V and J genes are TRBV2 and TRBJ2-3; D unclear. The germline V gene encodes CDR1 SNHLY and CDR2 FYNNEI. V was pared by 7 bases and J by 3 bases, with 8 bases between. This CDR3 has 12 residues. CDR3 nucleotides: TGTGCCAGCATGGATTTTACAGATACGCAGTATTTT. Its translation is CASMDFTDTQYF.

This clonotype was observed a handful of times. The CDR3 here is CASSFIQIQETQYF. The CDR3 DNA is TGTGCCAGCAGTTTCATTCAGATACAAGAGACCCAGTACTTC. The chain employs TRBV28 and TRBJ2-5; no reliable D call. Germline CDR1 and CDR2: MDHEN and SYDVKM. The CDR3 loop spans 14 amino acids. The ends were cut back, 3 bases at V and 2 bases at J, with 10 bases in the middle.

This clonotype was seen a handful of times. The chain has TRBV24-1 and TRBJ2-5, with D perhaps TRBD1 or TRBD2 (5 bases each). CDR3 length: 16 residues. The germline V and J ends were trimmed by 4 bases and 4 bases, with 18 bases remaining between them. Germline V gene sequence: CDR1 KGHDR, CDR2 SFDVKD. Here the CDR3 DNA reads TGTGCCACCAGTGACCTTTCTGAGAGGGGACGAGAGACCCAGTACTTC. This translates into CATSDLSERGRETQYF.

The CDR3 DNA reads TGTGCCACCAGTGATGGGAAGCCCAGCTCCTACAATGAGCAGTTCTTC. Its protein is CATSDGKPSSYNEQFF. This sequence joins TRBV24-1 and TRBJ2-1; no definite D call. Germline V gene data show CDR1 as KGHDR and CDR2 as SFDVKD. CDR3 length: 16 residues. Between the trimmed V and J ends, which lost 3 bases and 0 bases, there was a span of 11 bases.

The rearrangement links TRBV10-2 to TRBJ1-5; the D gene is possibly TRBD1 (5 bases). Germline loops: CDR1 WSHSY, CDR2 SAAADI. The CDR3 spans 15 residues. V shed 0 bases and J shed 5 bases, with 11 bases lying between them. CDR3 nucleotides: TGCGCCAGCAGTGAGTCAGTGACAGCTTATCAGCCCCAGCATTTT. Its translation is CASSESVTAYQPQHF.

This clonotype was found many times. The chain joins TRBV9 to TRBJ2-5; the match to TRBD2 covers 7 bases. This CDR3 has 14 amino acids. V was pared by 3 bases and J by 3 bases, with 5 bases of the junction left unmatched. Per germline, CDR1 SGDLS and CDR2 YYNGEE. In DNA, the CDR3 is TGTGCCAGCAGCGCCCCAGGACTAGAAGAGACCCAGTACTTC. This sequence encodes CASSAPGLEETQYF.

This chain joins TRBV6-4 and TRBJ2-1; 11 nucleotides agree with TRBD2. V was pared by 6 bases and J by 10 bases, with 8 bases of the junction left unmatched. The CDR3 consists of 14 residues. Germline values: CDR1 MRHNA, CDR2 SNTAGT. DNA of the CDR3: TGTGCCAGCAGCGCAACTAGCGGGGGAGCGGAGCAGTTCTTC. Its translation: CASSATSGGAEQFF.

This clonotype has more than one count but fewer than ten. This sequence joins TRBV12-3 or TRBV12-4 and TRBJ1-2, with D perhaps TRBD1 (6 bases). CDR3 size: 14 residues. The V gene lost 1 base and the J gene lost 4 bases, with 10 bases spanning the gap. The CDR3 protein is CASSLDGQIYGYTF. CDR3 sequence (DNA): TGTGCCAGCAGTTTAGATGGACAGATCTATGGCTACACCTTC.

The rearrangement joins TRBV7-2 to TRBJ2-7; 16 nucleotides align to TRBD2. Losses at the gene ends were 6 bases for V and 7 bases for J; bases not matched to a gene: 9. Germline lookup yields CDR1 SGHTA and CDR2 FQGNSA. The CDR3 runs to 16 residues. CDR3 DNA: TGTGCCAGCAGTTCGCCGGGACTAGCGGGAGGGTATGAGCAGTACTTC. Residues: CASSSPGLAGGYEQYF.

The rearrangement joins TRBV11-1 to TRBJ2-7; 8 bases match TRBD1. The CDR3 loop spans 15 amino acids. Looked up from germline, CDR1 is SGHAT and CDR2 is FQDESV (reference sequence). The V segment lost 5 bases and the J segment 3 bases; nucleotides outside the gene matches: 9. CDR3 nucleotide sequence: TGTGCCAGCAGCAACGGACAGGGAAGGCTCTACGAGCAGTACTTC. Protein sequence: CASSNGQGRLYEQYF.

In DNA form, the CDR3 reads TGTGCCATCAGGGACAGTTCCTACGAGCAGTACTTC. Protein sequence: CAIRDSSYEQYF. The J gene is TRBJ2-7, the V gene TRBV10-3, with TRBD1 as a possible D gene (6 bases). CDR1 and CDR2 (germline): ENHRY, SYGVKD. The CDR3 extends over 12 amino acids. V was pared by 6 bases and J by 1 base, with 7 bases between.

V is TRBV12-5 and J is TRBJ2-1, with D perhaps matching TRBD2 (5 bases). Deletions cut 1 base from V and 0 bases from J, with 7 bases between. This CDR3 contains 15 residues. Looked up from germline, CDR1 is LGHNT and CDR2 is FRNRAP. The CDR3 bases are TGTGCTAGTGGTTTGGCGGGGAGCTCCTACAATGAGCAGTTCTTC. Its translation is CASGLAGSSYNEQFF.

There are a few counts of this clonotype. The chain is built from TRBV27 and TRBJ2-5, with TRBD2 as a possible D gene (5 bases). Germline lookup yields CDR1 MNHEY and CDR2 SMNVEV (reference sequence). The germline V and J ends were trimmed by 6 bases and 5 bases, with 16 bases remaining between them. This CDR3 is built from 14 residues. For the CDR3, the DNA is TGTGCCAGCAGCTTGGAATTCGGGGTGGAGACCCAGTACTTC. Translation gives CASSLEFGVETQYF.

This clonotype was seen only a few times. J is TRBJ2-5 and V is TRBV7-2; 7 nucleotides line up with TRBD1. J was trimmed by 5 bases and V by 5 bases; bases with no gene match: 8. CDR3 length: 14 residues. Per the germline V gene, CDR1 is SGHTA and CDR2 is FQGNSA. In DNA form, the CDR3 reads TGTGCCAGCAGCCCGACAGGGATTTTGGAGACCCAGTACTTC. It is translated as CASSPTGILETQYF.

A few counts support this clonotype. V and J are TRBV24-1 and TRBJ2-7; the match to TRBD2 covers 8 bases. With V trimmed by 5 bases and J by 7 bases, 6 bases remained unmatched. Germline CDR1 and CDR2: KGHDR and SFDVKD. CDR3 length: 13 amino acids. The CDR3 region has the DNA TGTGCCACCAGTGTGGCGGGAGGAGTGGAGCAGTACTTC. Translation: CATSVAGGVEQYF.

There are many counts of this clonotype. The chain combines TRBV6-2 or TRBV6-3 with TRBJ2-1; the match to TRBD2 covers 10 bases. With V trimmed by 6 bases and J by 3 bases, 5 bases remained unmatched. CDR3 length equals 15 residues. The germline V gene encodes CDR1 MNHEY and CDR2 SVGEGT. The CDR3, as DNA: TGTGCCAGCAGCCCTAGCGGGAGACGCTACAATGAGCAGTTCTTC. It yields the protein CASSPSGRRYNEQFF.

This clonotype was picked up a small number of times. The chain couples TRBV20-1 to TRBJ2-7; 7 positions agree with TRBD1. Germline CDR1 and CDR2: DFQATT and SNEGSKA (reference sequence). The CDR3 consists of 15 residues. The V segment lost 1 base and the J segment 5 bases; nucleotides outside the gene matches: 11. CDR3 sequence (DNA): TGCAGTGCTAGAGTGCCGGGACAGACCCAGAACGAGCAGTACTTC. Its protein product is CSARVPGQTQNEQYF.

The sample holds one count of this clonotype. The chain uses TRBV28 and TRBJ2-5, with 13 bases fitting TRBD2. V dropped 5 bases and J dropped 0; count of bases not matched to a gene: 3. CDR1 and CDR2 (germline): MDHEN, SYDVKM. CDR3 length: 16 residues. CDR3 sequence reads: CASSMTSGGNQETQYF. Written as DNA, the CDR3 is TGTGCCAGCAGTATGACTAGCGGGGGGAACCAAGAGACCCAGTACTTC.